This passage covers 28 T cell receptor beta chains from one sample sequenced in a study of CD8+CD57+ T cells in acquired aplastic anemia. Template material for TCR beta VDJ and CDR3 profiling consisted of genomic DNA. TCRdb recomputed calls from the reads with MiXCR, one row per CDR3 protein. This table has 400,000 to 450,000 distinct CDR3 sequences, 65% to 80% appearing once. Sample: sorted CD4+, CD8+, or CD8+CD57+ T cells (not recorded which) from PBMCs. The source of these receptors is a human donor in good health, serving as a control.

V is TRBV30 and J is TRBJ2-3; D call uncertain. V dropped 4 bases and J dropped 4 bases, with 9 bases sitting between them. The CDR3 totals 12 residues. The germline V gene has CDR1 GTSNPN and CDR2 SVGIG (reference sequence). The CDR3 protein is CAWTRGADTQYF. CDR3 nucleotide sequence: TGTGCCTGGACCCGTGGCGCAGATACGCAGTATTTT.

The CDR3 DNA reads as TGTGCCAGCAGTTACGATCCCTCTGGAAACACCATATATTTT. Translation gives CASSYDPSGNTIYF. V is TRBV6-5 and J is TRBJ1-3; no clear D gene. Germline CDR1 MNHEY, CDR2 SVGAGI. Trimming pared 2 bases from V and 0 bases from J, leaving 5 bases between. This CDR3 has 14 amino acids.

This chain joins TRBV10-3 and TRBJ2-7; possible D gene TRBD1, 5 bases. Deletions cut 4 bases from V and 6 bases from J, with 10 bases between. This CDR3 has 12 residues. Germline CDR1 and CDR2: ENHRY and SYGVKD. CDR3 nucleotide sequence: TGTGCCATCAGTGCACAGGTTGCCGAGCAGTACTTC. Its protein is CAISAQVAEQYF.

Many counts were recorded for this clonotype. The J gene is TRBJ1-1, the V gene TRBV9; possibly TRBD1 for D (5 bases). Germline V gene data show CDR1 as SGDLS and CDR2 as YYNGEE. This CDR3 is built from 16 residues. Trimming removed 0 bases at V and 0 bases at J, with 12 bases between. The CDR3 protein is CASSVGQGYVNTEAFF. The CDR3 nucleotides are TGTGCCAGCAGCGTAGGTCAGGGATACGTGAACACTGAAGCTTTCTTT.

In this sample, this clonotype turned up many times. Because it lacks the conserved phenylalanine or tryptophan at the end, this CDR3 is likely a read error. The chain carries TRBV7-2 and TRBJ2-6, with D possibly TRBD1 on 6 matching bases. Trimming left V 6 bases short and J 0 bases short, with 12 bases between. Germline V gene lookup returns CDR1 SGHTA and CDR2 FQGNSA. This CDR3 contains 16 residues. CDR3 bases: TGTGCCAGCAGGGCGACAGGCCGCTCTGGGGCCAACGTCCTGACTCTC. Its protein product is CASRATGRSGANVLTL.

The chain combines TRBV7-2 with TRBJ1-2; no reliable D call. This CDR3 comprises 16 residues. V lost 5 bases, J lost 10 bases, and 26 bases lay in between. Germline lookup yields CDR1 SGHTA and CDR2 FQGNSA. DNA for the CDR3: TGTGCCAGCAGCCAGTACGGATTGAACTATGGCTACACCTACACCTTC. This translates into CASSQYGLNYGYTYTF.

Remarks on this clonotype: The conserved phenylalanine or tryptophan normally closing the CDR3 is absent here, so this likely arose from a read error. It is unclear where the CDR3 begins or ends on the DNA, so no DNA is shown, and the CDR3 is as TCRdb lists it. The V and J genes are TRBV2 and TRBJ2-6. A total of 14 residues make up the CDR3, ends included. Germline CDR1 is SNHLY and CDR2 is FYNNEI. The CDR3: CASGEKYGHNVGTV.

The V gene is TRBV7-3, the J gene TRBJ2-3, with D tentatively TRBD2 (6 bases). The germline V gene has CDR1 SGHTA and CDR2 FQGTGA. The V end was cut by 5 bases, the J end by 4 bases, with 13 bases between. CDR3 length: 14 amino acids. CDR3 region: CASSLPAGPDTQYF. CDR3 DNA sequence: TGTGCCAGCAGCCTACCGGCGGGGCCAGATACGCAGTATTTT.

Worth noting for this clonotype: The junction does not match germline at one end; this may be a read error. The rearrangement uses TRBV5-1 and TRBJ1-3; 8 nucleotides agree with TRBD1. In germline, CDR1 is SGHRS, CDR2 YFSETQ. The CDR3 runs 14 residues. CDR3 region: CASGDITGTGTIYF. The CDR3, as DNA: TGTGCCAGCGGGGATATAACCGGGACAGGCACCATATATTTT.

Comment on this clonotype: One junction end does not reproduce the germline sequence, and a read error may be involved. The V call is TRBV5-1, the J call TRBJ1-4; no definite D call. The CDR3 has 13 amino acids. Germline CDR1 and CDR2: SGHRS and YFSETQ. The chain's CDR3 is CASSRRSSEKLFF. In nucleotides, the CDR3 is TGTGCCAGCTCCCGACGATCAAGTGAAAAACTGTTTTTT.

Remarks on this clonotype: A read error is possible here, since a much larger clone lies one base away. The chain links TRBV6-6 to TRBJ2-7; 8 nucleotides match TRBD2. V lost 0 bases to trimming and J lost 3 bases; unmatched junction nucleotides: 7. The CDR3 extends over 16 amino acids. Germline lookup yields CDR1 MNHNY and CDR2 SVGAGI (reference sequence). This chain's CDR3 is CASSYSGAGALYEQYF. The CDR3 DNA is TGTGCCAGCAGTTACTCGGGAGCGGGGGCTCTCTACGAGCAGTACTTC.

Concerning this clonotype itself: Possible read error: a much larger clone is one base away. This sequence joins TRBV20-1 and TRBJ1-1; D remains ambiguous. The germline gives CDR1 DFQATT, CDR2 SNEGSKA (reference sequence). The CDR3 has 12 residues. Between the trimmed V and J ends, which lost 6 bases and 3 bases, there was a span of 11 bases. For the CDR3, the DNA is TGCAGTGCCGCGTCACGGGACACTGAAGCTTTCTTT. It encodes CSAASRDTEAFF.

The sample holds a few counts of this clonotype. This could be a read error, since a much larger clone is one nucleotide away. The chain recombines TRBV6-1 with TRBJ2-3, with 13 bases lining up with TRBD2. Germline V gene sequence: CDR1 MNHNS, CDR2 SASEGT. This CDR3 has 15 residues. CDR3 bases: TGTGCCGGCAGCCCGAGGACTAGCGGGGGAGATACGCAGTATTTT. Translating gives CAGSPRTSGGDTQYF.

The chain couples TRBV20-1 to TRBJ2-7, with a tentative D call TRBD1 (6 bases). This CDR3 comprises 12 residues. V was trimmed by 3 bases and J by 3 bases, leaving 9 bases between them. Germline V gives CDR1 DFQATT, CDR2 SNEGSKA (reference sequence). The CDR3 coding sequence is TGCAGTGCTAGGACAGGTCACTACGAGCAGTACTTC. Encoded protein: CSARTGHYEQYF.

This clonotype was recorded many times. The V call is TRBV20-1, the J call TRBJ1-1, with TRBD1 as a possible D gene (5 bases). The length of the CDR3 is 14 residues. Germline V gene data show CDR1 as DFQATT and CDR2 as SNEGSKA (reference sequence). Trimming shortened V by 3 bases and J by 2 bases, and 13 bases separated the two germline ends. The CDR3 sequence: CSARRDRINTEAFF. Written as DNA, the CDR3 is TGCAGTGCTAGGCGGGACCGAATTAACACTGAAGCTTTCTTT.

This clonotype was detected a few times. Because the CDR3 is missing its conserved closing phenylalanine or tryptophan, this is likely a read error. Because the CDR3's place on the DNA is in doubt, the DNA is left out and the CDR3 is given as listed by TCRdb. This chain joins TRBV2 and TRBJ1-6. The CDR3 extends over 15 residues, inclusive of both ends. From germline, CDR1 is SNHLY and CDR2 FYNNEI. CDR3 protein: CASSVRTEETQYFGP.

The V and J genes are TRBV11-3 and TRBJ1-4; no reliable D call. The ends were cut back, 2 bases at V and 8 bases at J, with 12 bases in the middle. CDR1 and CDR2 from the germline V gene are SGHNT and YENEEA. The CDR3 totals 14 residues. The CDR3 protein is CASSLSATKEKLFF. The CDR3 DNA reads TGTGCCAGCAGCTTAAGTGCGACCAAGGAAAAACTGTTTTTT.

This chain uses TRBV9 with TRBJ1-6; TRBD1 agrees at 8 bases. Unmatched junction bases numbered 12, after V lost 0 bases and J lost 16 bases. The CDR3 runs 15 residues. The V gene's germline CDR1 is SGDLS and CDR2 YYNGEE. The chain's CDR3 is CASSVAAQGAYELHF. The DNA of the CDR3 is TGTGCCAGCAGCGTAGCGGCGCAGGGGGCCTACGAGCTCCACTTT. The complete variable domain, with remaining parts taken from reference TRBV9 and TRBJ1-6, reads DSGVTQTPKHLITATGQRVTLRCSPRSGDLSVYWYQQSLDQGLQFLIQYYNGEERAKGNILERFSAQQFPDLHSELNLSSLELGDSALYFCASSVAAQGAYELHFGNGTRLTVT.

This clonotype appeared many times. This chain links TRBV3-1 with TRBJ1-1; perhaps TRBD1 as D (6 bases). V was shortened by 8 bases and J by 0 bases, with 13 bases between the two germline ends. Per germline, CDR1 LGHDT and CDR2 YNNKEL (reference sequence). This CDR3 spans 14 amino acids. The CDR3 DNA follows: TGTGCCAGCCAGGCTAGGGGGTTGAACACTGAAGCTTTCTTT. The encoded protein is CASQARGLNTEAFF.

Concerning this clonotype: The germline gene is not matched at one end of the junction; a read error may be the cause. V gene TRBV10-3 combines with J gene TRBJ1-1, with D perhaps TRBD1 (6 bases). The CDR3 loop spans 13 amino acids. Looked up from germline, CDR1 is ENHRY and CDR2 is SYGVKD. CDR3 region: CAISDQGLTEASF. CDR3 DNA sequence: TGTGCCATCAGTGATCAGGGGCTCACTGAAGCTTCCTTT.

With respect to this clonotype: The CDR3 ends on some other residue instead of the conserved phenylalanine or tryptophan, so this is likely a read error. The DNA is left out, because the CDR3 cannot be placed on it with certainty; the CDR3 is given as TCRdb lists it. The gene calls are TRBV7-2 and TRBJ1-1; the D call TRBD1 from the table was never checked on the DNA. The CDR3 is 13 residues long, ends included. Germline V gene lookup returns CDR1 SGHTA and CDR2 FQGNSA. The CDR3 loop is CASSRGVDPGAYS.

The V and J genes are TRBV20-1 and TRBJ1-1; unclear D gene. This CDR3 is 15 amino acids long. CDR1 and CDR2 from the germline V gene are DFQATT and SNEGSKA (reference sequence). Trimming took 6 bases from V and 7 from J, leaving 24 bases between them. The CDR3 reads CSALKQGNTALEAFF. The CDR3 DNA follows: TGCAGTGCCCTGAAACAAGGGAACACTGCACTTGAAGCTTTCTTT.

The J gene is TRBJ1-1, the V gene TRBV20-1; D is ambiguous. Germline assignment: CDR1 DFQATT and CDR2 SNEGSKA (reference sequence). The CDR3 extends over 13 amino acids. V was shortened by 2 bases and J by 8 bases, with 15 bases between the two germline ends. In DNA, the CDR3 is TGCAGTGCTAGATCGAATCCCGCCTACGAAGCTTTCTTT. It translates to CSARSNPAYEAFF.

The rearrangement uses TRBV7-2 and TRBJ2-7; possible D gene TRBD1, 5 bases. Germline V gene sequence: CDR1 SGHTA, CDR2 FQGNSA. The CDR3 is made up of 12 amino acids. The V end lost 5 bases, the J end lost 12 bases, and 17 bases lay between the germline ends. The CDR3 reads CASSPTDGALYF. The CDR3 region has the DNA TGTGCCAGCAGCCCGACAGACGGCGCCCTGTACTTC. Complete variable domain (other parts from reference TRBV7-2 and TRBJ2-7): GAGVSQSPSNKVTEKGKDVELRCDPISGHTALYWYRQSLGQGLEFLIYFQGNSAPDKSGLPSDRFSAERTGGSVSTLTIQRTQQEDSAVYLCASSPTDGALYFGPGTRLTVT.

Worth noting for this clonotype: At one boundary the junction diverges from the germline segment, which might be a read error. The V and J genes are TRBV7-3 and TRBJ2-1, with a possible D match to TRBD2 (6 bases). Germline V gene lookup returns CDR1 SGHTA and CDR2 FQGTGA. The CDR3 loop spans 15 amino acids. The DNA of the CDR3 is TGCGCCAGCAGCCTCGGGGGACTGGCTCCCGATGCGCAGTTCTTC. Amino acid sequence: CASSLGGLAPDAQFF.

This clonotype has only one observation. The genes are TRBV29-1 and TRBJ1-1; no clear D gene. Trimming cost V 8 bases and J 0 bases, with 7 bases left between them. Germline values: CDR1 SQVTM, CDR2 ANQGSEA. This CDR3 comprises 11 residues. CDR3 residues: CSPQMNTEAFF. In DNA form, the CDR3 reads TGCAGCCCTCAAATGAACACTGAAGCTTTCTTT.

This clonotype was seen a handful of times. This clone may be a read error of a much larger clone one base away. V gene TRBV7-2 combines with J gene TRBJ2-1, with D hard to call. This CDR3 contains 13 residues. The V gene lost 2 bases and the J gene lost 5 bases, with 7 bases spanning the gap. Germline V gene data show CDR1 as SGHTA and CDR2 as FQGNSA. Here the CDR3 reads CASSLPVHNEQFF. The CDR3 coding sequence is TGTGCCAGCAGCTTACCAGTACACAATGAGCAGTTCTTC.

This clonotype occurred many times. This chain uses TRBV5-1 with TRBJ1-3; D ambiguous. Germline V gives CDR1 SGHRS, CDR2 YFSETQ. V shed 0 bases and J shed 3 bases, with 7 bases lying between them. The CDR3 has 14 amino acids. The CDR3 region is CASSLAPYGNTIYF. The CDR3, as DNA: TGCGCCAGCAGCTTGGCCCCGTATGGAAACACCATATATTTT.